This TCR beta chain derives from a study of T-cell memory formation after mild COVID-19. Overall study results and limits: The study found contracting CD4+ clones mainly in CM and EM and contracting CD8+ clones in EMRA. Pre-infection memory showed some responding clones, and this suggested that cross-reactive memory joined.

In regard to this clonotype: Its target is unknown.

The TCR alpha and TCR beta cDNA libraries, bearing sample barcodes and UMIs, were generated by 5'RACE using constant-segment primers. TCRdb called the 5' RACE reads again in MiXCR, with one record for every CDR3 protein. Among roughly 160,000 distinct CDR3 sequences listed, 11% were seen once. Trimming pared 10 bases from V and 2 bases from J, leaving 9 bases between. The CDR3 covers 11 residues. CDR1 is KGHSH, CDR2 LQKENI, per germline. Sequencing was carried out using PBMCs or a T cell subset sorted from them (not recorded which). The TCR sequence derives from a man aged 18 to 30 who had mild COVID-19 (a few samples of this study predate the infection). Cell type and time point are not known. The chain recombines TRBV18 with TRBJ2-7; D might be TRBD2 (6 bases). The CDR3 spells CATRETYEQYF. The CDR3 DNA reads TGTGCCACCCGGGAGACCTACGAGCAGTACTTC.